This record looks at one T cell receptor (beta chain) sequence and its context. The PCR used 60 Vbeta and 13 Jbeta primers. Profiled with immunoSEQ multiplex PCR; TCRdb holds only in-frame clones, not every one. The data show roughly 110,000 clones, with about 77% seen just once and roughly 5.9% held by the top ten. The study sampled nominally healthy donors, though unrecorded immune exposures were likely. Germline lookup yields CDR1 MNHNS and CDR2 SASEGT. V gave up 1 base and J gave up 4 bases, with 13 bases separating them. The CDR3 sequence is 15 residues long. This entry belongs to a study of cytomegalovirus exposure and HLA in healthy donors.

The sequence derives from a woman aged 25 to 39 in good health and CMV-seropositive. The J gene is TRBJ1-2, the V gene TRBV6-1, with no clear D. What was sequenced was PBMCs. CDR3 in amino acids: CASSEVAGSVYGYTF. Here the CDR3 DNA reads TGTGCCAGCAGTGAAGTGGCGGGGTCGGTCTATGGCTACACCTTC.